The 28 T cell receptor beta chains given below trace back to one sample, sequenced in a study of T cell responses to AZD1222 COVID-19 vaccine. Method: immunoSEQ multiplex PCR; TCRdb's copy keeps in-frame clones and lacks some. The table lists approximately 110,000 clones, roughly 87% of them singletons. The sample consisted of peripheral blood, taken on day 0 of AZD1222 vaccination. These receptors were taken from an adult in good health.

The rearrangement links TRBV14 to TRBJ1-1, with D hard to call. Trimming shortened V by 0 bases and J by 0 bases, and 14 bases separated the two germline ends. Germline V gene lookup returns CDR1 SGHDN and CDR2 FVKESK. This CDR3 is 17 amino acids long. The CDR3 sequence is CASSQDPRTAMNTEAFF. CDR3 nucleotide sequence: TGTGCCAGCAGCCAAGATCCCCGGACCGCTATGAACACTGAAGCTTTCTTT.

This chain connects TRBV27 to TRBJ2-3, with 8 bases fitting TRBD2. There are 16 residues in the CDR3. The junction had 11 bases not matched to a gene; V was cut back by 5 bases and J by 4 bases. Per germline, CDR1 MNHEY and CDR2 SMNVEV (reference sequence). The CDR3 loop reads CASSPAAGERADTQYF. CDR3 nucleotide sequence: TGTGCCAGCAGTCCAGCAGCGGGGGAAAGGGCAGATACGCAGTATTTT.

The chain uses TRBV28 and TRBJ1-5, with D unclear. The CDR3 has 13 residues. V was clipped by 6 bases and J by 12 bases, with 18 bases between them. Germline CDR1 is MDHEN and CDR2 is SYDVKM. The CDR3 region is CASRAQSGPNQHF. CDR3 DNA sequence: TGTGCCAGCAGAGCCCAGTCCGGGCCTAACCAGCATTTT.

The V and J genes are TRBV3-1 (or the pseudogene TRBV3-2) and TRBJ2-5, with D uncertain. The CDR3 loop spans 15 amino acids. Germline CDR1 is LGHDT and CDR2 is YNNKEL (reference sequence). Trimming cost V 1 base and J 3 bases, with 12 bases left between them. The CDR3, as DNA: TGTGCCAGCAGCCAAGTACAAATGGGTAAAGAGACCCAGTACTTC. It codes for CASSQVQMGKETQYF.

The genes are TRBV6-5 and TRBJ2-7; 7 bases line up with TRBD1. The CDR3 sequence is 14 residues long. Germline V lookup: CDR1 MNHEY, CDR2 SVGAGI. V was pared by 5 bases and J by 1 base, with 5 bases of the junction left unmatched. The CDR3 reads CASSTRQGSYEQYF. The CDR3 DNA follows: TGTGCCAGCAGTACCCGACAGGGATCCTACGAGCAGTACTTC.

This clone has only a few counts. The rearrangement links TRBV3-1 (or the pseudogene TRBV3-2) to TRBJ1-1, with 7 bases identical to TRBD1. The V and J ends lost 7 bases and 1 base, in that order; junction bases with no gene match: 3. Germline CDR1 LGHDT, CDR2 YNNKEL (reference sequence). This CDR3 has 13 amino acids. The CDR3 nucleotides are TGTGCCAGCACCTGGACAGGGAACACTGAAGCTTTCTTT. Translating it yields CASTWTGNTEAFF.

The chain has TRBV11-2 and TRBJ1-6; 7 bases map to TRBD1. The ends lost 5 bases at V and 5 bases at J; junction bases unmatched: 6. The CDR3 is 15 amino acids. The germline V gene encodes CDR1 SGHAT and CDR2 FQNNGV. The CDR3: CASSAGQRDNSPLHF. In DNA form, the CDR3 reads TGTGCCAGCAGCGCGGGACAGAGGGATAATTCACCCCTCCACTTT.

This rearrangement joins TRBV28 to TRBJ2-7; D is uncertain. This CDR3 spans 13 amino acids. The ends were cut back, 11 bases at V and 6 bases at J, with 20 bases in the middle. The germline V gene has CDR1 MDHEN and CDR2 SYDVKM. CDR3 protein: CAGRHGSTGEQYF. The CDR3 DNA reads TGTGCCGGAAGACATGGGTCTACGGGCGAGCAGTACTTC.

This chain connects TRBV9 to TRBJ2-7, with 11 bases fitting TRBD2. Losses at the gene ends were 3 bases for V and 5 bases for J; bases not matched to a gene: 7. This CDR3 has 15 amino acids. CDR1 and CDR2 (germline): SGDLS, YYNGEE. The CDR3 region is CASSAGTSGGDEQYF. In DNA, the CDR3 is TGTGCCAGCAGCGCCGGGACTAGCGGAGGGGACGAGCAGTACTTC.

The chain links TRBV7-9 to TRBJ2-7; D uncertain. The germline V gene encodes CDR1 SEHNR and CDR2 FQNEAQ (reference sequence). This CDR3 spans 12 amino acids. V gave up 5 bases and J gave up 0 bases, with 5 bases separating them. Here the CDR3 DNA reads TGTGCCAGCAGCACGTCCTCCTACGAGCAGTACTTC. Translated: CASSTSSYEQYF.

This CDR3 reads CASSKRDSNSPLHF. The DNA of the CDR3 is TGTGCCAGCAGTAAACGGGATTCTAATTCACCCCTCCACTTT. The chain combines TRBV6-5 with TRBJ1-6; unclear D gene. V was shortened by 5 bases and J by 6 bases, with 11 bases between the two germline ends. Germline CDR1 reads MNHEY; CDR2 reads SVGAGI. The CDR3 length is 14 residues.

This clone was recorded once. This chain connects TRBV28 to TRBJ2-7, with 8 bases lining up with TRBD1. Germline V gene sequence: CDR1 MDHEN, CDR2 SYDVKM. The CDR3 consists of 14 residues. J was trimmed by 4 bases and V by 3 bases; bases with no gene match: 5. CDR3 DNA sequence: TGTGCCAGCAGTTTGCAGGGGGCGAATTACGAGCAGTACTTC. Its protein product is CASSLQGANYEQYF. Based on the CDR3 plus reference TRBV28 and TRBJ2-7, the full variable domain is DVKVTQSSRYLVKRTGEKVFLECVQDMDHENMFWYRQDPGLGLRLIYFSYDVKMKEKGDIPEGYSVSREKKERFSLILESASTNQTSMYLCASSLQGANYEQYFGPGTRLTVT.

The chain recombines TRBV6-8 with TRBJ2-5, with 10 nucleotides matching TRBD2. Trimming cost V 2 bases and J 6 bases; bases outside gene matches: 6. CDR1 MNHGY and CDR2 SAAAGT come from the germline V gene. This CDR3 contains 15 residues. The CDR3 DNA sequence: TGTGCCAGCAGTTACGAGCGGGGGGGCCTGAAGACCCAGTACTTC. Its translation: CASSYERGGLKTQYF.

The chain links TRBV5-6 to TRBJ2-7; the D is unclear. The V end was cut by 2 bases, the J end by 2 bases, with 14 bases between. The CDR3 loop spans 15 amino acids. Germline V gene sequence: CDR1 SGHDT, CDR2 YYEEEE. CDR3 residues: CASSLWQGYAYEQYF. CDR3 nucleotide sequence: TGTGCCAGCAGCTTATGGCAAGGATATGCCTACGAGCAGTACTTC.

This sequence joins TRBV7-8 and TRBJ2-3, with D possibly being TRBD1 or TRBD2 (6 bases each). V shed 1 base and J shed 6 bases, with 17 bases lying between them. The germline CDR1 and CDR2 sequences are SGHVS and FQNEAQ. CDR3 length equals 16 residues. The CDR3 sequence is CASSLGVQGTLDTQYF. The CDR3 region has the DNA TGTGCCAGCAGCTTAGGGGTGCAGGGGACTCTTGATACGCAGTATTTT.

The chain links TRBV27 to TRBJ2-1; D gene unclear. Looked up from germline, CDR1 is MNHEY and CDR2 is SMNVEV (reference sequence). CDR3 size: 13 residues. V lost 6 bases, J lost 0 bases, and 6 bases lay in between. The CDR3, as DNA: TGTGCCAGCAGGGATGACTCCTACAATGAGCAGTTCTTC. It is translated as CASRDDSYNEQFF.

The V call is TRBV18, the J call TRBJ2-1, with 7 bases matching TRBD2. This CDR3 is 15 amino acids long. Germline CDR1 and CDR2: KGHSH and LQKENI. With V trimmed by 5 bases and J by 9 bases, 13 bases remained unmatched. The CDR3 nucleotides read TGTGCCAGCTCAAACAAAGCGGGAAGAATTAGTGAGCAGTTCTTC. Protein: CASSNKAGRISEQFF.

V usage is TRBV28 and J usage is TRBJ2-1, with 12 bases identical to TRBD2. J was trimmed by 8 bases and V by 4 bases; bases with no gene match: 18. Germline CDR1 MDHEN, CDR2 SYDVKM. CDR3 length: 19 amino acids. CDR3 DNA sequence: TGTGCCAGCAGTTCGTCCGGGTGGACTAGCGGGAACTCGGTCGATGAGCAGTTCTTC. Encoded protein: CASSSSGWTSGNSVDEQFF.

CDR3 nucleotides: TGTGCCAGCAGCAGTGAGGACAGAGAGGGACTAGCGGGAGGGTTACGGTCCGGGGAGCTGTTTTTT. Protein sequence: CASSSEDREGLAGGLRSGELFF. The chain recombines TRBV21-1 with TRBJ2-2; TRBD2 is the table's D call, not checked against the DNA. TRBV21-1 is an annotated pseudogene. CDR3 length: 22 residues.

The chain has TRBV18 and TRBJ2-3, with D perhaps assigned TRBD1 or TRBD2 (5 bases each). V shed 6 bases and J shed 4 bases, with 11 bases lying between them. Germline V gene lookup returns CDR1 KGHSH and CDR2 LQKENI. The CDR3 has 13 amino acids. The CDR3 reads CASSEWGPDTQYF. The CDR3 DNA reads as TGTGCCAGCTCCGAGTGGGGACCAGATACGCAGTATTTT.

The J gene is TRBJ2-5, the V gene TRBV18; 7 positions agree with TRBD2. The CDR3 loop spans 17 amino acids. The V gene end was trimmed by 3 bases and the J gene end by 4 bases; junction bases not matched to a gene: 14. Germline-derived CDR1 and CDR2 are KGHSH and LQKENI. Here the CDR3 DNA reads TGTGCCAGCTCACCCCGCGGGGGTGAAGGATTTGGAGAGACCCAGTACTTC. Residues: CASSPRGGEGFGETQYF.

V gene TRBV27 combines with J gene TRBJ2-1; D is unresolved. Looked up from germline, CDR1 is MNHEY and CDR2 is SMNVEV (reference sequence). V lost 3 bases and J 12 bases, leaving 18 bases between the germline ends. This CDR3 is built from 14 residues. CDR3 DNA: TGTGCCAGCAGTTTTATACCCCAAGGTTACACGCAGTTCTTC. Translating it yields CASSFIPQGYTQFF.

The chain is built from TRBV27 and TRBJ2-3, with D possibly matching TRBD1 (5 bases). V lost 5 bases to trimming and J lost 3 bases, with 15 bases between them. In germline, CDR1 is MNHEY, CDR2 SMNVEV (reference sequence). The CDR3 runs 15 residues. CDR3: CASSQGLGFTDTQYF. Here the CDR3 DNA reads TGTGCCAGCAGTCAGGGATTAGGCTTTACAGATACGCAGTATTTT.

The chain links TRBV5-4 to TRBJ1-6; maybe TRBD1 (5 bases). This CDR3 has 16 residues. The V gene's germline CDR1 is SGHNT and CDR2 YYREEE (reference sequence). The V gene lost 2 bases and the J gene lost 11 bases, with 20 bases spanning the gap. This CDR3 is CASSFVEGSQETPLHF. In DNA, the CDR3 is TGTGCCAGCAGCTTTGTGGAGGGGAGCCAGGAGACACCCCTCCACTTT.

The V gene is TRBV5-6, the J gene TRBJ2-3; 8 nucleotides align to TRBD2. There are 13 residues in the CDR3. The junction had 4 bases not matched to a gene; V was cut back by 4 bases and J by 6 bases. From germline, CDR1 is SGHDT and CDR2 YYEEEE. CDR3 loop: CASSREGGDTQYF. CDR3 sequence (DNA): TGTGCCAGCAGCCGGGAGGGGGGCGATACGCAGTATTTT.

V is TRBV7-2 and J is TRBJ1-1; D possibly corresponds to TRBD1 (6 bases). The CDR3 is made up of 16 amino acids. In germline, CDR1 is SGHTA, CDR2 FQGNSA. Trimming took off 5 bases at V and 1 base at J, with 17 bases between the two ends. The CDR3 region is CASSARPGASNTEAFF. In DNA form, the CDR3 reads TGTGCCAGCAGCGCACGACCGGGGGCGTCGAACACTGAAGCTTTCTTT. Complete variable domain (other parts from reference TRBV7-2 and TRBJ1-1): GAGVSQSPSNKVTEKGKDVELRCDPISGHTALYWYRQSLGQGLEFLIYFQGNSAPDKSGLPSDRFSAERTGGSVSTLTIQRTQQEDSAVYLCASSARPGASNTEAFFGQGTRLTVV.

The gene calls are TRBV30 and TRBJ1-6; 9 nucleotides line up with TRBD1. This CDR3 spans 17 amino acids. Per germline, CDR1 GTSNPN and CDR2 SVGIG (reference sequence). V shed 0 bases, J shed 9 bases, and the junction held 12 bases outside the gene matches. Here the CDR3 DNA reads TGTGCCTGGAGTGTCCGTGGGACAGGGAGAAGGGGTTCACCCCTCCACTTT. This sequence encodes CAWSVRGTGRRGSPLHF.

The chain joins TRBV3-1 (or the pseudogene TRBV3-2) to TRBJ2-3, with D possibly TRBD2 on 6 matching bases. This CDR3 has 15 residues. Trimming cost V 7 bases and J 0 bases, with 14 bases left between them. CDR1 is LGHDT, CDR2 YNNKEL, per germline (reference sequence). This chain's CDR3 is CASNGGARSTDTQYF. The CDR3 region has the DNA TGTGCCAGCAACGGGGGAGCGAGGAGCACAGATACGCAGTATTTT.